This paragraph covers one TCR beta chain sequence. Its antigen is unidentified. Only in-frame clones appear in the TCRdb table, and some are missing; sequencing was by immunoSEQ multiplex PCR. This sample has about 83,000 clones, with more than 70% found just once. This CDR3 region has 15 residues. In germline, CDR1 is SGHVS, CDR2 FQNEAQ. V was clipped by 3 bases and J by 2 bases; unmatched bases: 2. This specimen belongs to a study of OX40 agonist ivuxolimab in advanced cancers. Study observations and caveats: Also present in some nonresponders was a low level of normalized T-cell clonal expansion.

The clonotype originates from an adult with an advanced solid tumor such as melanoma, head and neck, liver or kidney cancer. Source: CD4+ or CD8+ T cells sorted from blood, taken in a trial of the OX40 agonist ivuxolimab. The chain couples TRBV7-8 to TRBJ2-1; 9 nucleotides agree with TRBD2. In DNA form, the CDR3 reads TGTGCCAGCAGCTTCGCGGGAGGGCCCTACAATGAGCAGTTCTTC. This translates into CASSFAGGPYNEQFF.